A single sample is the source of the 24 T cell receptor beta chains below, sequenced in a study of blood T cells in healthy people across ages. A sample-barcoded 5' primer and a J-beta primer mix were used in a second PCR of roughly 6 to 11 cycles. TCRdb recomputed calls from the 5' RACE reads with MiXCR, one row per CDR3 protein. The sample consists of some 900,000 distinct CDR3 sequences, under 50% of them appearing once. The sample taken for sequencing was blood. These receptors originate from a man aged 25 to 45 in good health.

The CDR3 DNA reads as TGCGCCAGCAGCTTAGTAGGGGAGGCCTTCAATGAGCAGTACTTC. It encodes CASSLVGEAFNEQYF. This chain links TRBV5-1 with TRBJ2-1; a possible D gene is TRBD2 (6 bases). Judging by the DNA end, TRBJ2-7 fits better; the J call may be wrong. The CDR3 consists of 15 residues. Germline V lookup: CDR1 SGHRS, CDR2 YFSETQ.

A single count supports this clonotype. A much larger clone differs by one base, so this may be a read error. The chain has TRBV14 and TRBJ2-3, with 7 bases lining up with TRBD1. This CDR3 spans 19 amino acids. From germline, CDR1 is SGHDN and CDR2 FVKESK. Trimming took 4 bases from V and 4 from J; bases not matched to a gene: 20. The CDR3 reads CASSRKTTSGGPIADTQYF. CDR3 sequence (DNA): TGTGCCAGCAGCCGAAAAACGACTTCAGGGGGACCTATCGCAGATACGCAGTATTTT.

This clonotype was counted a few times. The CDR3 DNA reads as TGTGCCAGCAGCTTACTAGGAAGGGATGGAGGGACGCAGTATTTT. It translates to CASSLLGRDGGTQYF. The chain has TRBV7-9 and TRBJ2-3; a possible D gene is TRBD2 (6 bases). The CDR3 sequence is 15 residues long. Germline V gene lookup returns CDR1 SEHNR and CDR2 FQNEAQ (reference sequence). The V and J ends lost 2 bases and 9 bases respectively, with 18 bases between them.

The chain carries TRBV18 and TRBJ2-3, with 7 positions matching TRBD1. CDR1 and CDR2 from the germline V gene are KGHSH and LQKENI. CDR3 length equals 14 residues. The J segment lost 4 bases and the V segment lost 1 base, leaving 2 bases of the junction unmatched. This chain's CDR3 is CASSPQGAPDTQYF. CDR3 nucleotides: TGTGCCAGCTCACCACAGGGGGCCCCAGATACGCAGTATTTT.

The chain couples TRBV28 to TRBJ2-5, with D possibly being TRBD1 (6 bases). Trimming stripped 7 bases from V and 2 bases from J, with 17 bases between. The germline V gene encodes CDR1 MDHEN and CDR2 SYDVKM. This CDR3 spans 15 amino acids. CDR3 protein: CASTHSGVGQETQYF. The CDR3 DNA reads TGTGCCAGCACTCACTCAGGGGTGGGGCAAGAGACCCAGTACTTC.

This chain joins TRBV10-3 and TRBJ2-5; tentative D call: TRBD1 (7 bases). Germline V gene lookup returns CDR1 ENHRY and CDR2 SYGVKD. Trimming cost V 8 bases and J 5 bases, with 18 bases left between them. CDR3 length: 14 amino acids. The DNA for the CDR3 is TGTGCCATCGGGACTTCCACAGGGGCGGAGACCCAGTACTTC. Amino acid sequence: CAIGTSTGAETQYF.

The chain combines TRBV20-1 with TRBJ1-2; unclear D gene. V was cut by 2 bases and J by 5 bases, with 15 bases left in between. This CDR3 region has 14 residues. Germline CDR1 and CDR2: DFQATT and SNEGSKA (reference sequence). The CDR3 DNA reads as TGCAGTGCTAGACAATCCATTGACCGGTATGGCTACACCTTC. Its protein product is CSARQSIDRYGYTF.

J is TRBJ2-1 and V is TRBV5-1; D is ambiguous. This CDR3 is 14 amino acids long. V was trimmed by 5 bases and J by 0 bases, leaving 9 bases between them. Germline CDR1 reads SGHRS; CDR2 reads YFSETQ. CDR3 amino acids: CASRSLISYNEQFF. The CDR3 DNA reads TGCGCCAGCAGGTCGTTAATCTCCTACAATGAGCAGTTCTTC.

This clonotype was seen just once. This sequence may be a read error, since a much larger clone differs from it by one base. The chain is built from TRBV29-1 and TRBJ2-1; tentatively, D is TRBD1 or TRBD2 (6 bases each). CDR1 is SQVTM and CDR2 is ANQGSEA in the germline V gene. This CDR3 is built from 14 residues. Trimming left V 8 bases short and J 6 bases short, with 20 bases between. CDR3 DNA: TGCAGCTCAGAGGGACAAGGAGGGTTCAATGAGCAGTTCTTC. Its translation: CSSEGQGGFNEQFF.

The chain recombines TRBV20-1 with TRBJ2-7, with a possible D match to TRBD1 (5 bases). V was cut by 3 bases and J by 5 bases, with 17 bases left in between. This CDR3 has 14 amino acids. From germline, CDR1 is DFQATT and CDR2 SNEGSKA (reference sequence). CDR3 DNA sequence: TGCAGTGCTAGCATGGCGGACACGGCCCACGAGCAGTACTTC. It yields the protein CSASMADTAHEQYF.

This chain links TRBV24-1 with TRBJ2-3, with 12 bases matching TRBD2. Looked up from germline, CDR1 is KGHDR and CDR2 is SFDVKD. The CDR3 has 16 residues. The V segment lost 4 bases and the J segment 1 base; nucleotides outside the gene matches: 2. CDR3 coding DNA: TGTGCCACCAGTGAGAGGACTAGCGGGGGCACAGATACGCAGTATTTT. Its protein is CATSERTSGGTDTQYF.

The chain recombines TRBV11-3 with TRBJ2-7; 14 nucleotides match TRBD2. This CDR3 contains 18 residues. The J segment lost 7 bases and the V segment lost 5 bases, leaving 16 bases of the junction unmatched. The germline V gene encodes CDR1 SGHNT and CDR2 YENEEA. The DNA of the CDR3 is TGTGCCAGCAGCCTAGCAGGGACTAGCGGGGGTGGCCACAATGAGCAGTACTTC. Translation gives CASSLAGTSGGGHNEQYF.

This clonotype was detected a few times. CDR3 in amino acids: CASSLEQASPLHF. The CDR3 nucleotides read TGTGCCAGCAGTTTAGAGCAGGCATCACCCCTCCACTTT. The chain uses TRBV12-3 or TRBV12-4 and TRBJ1-6; D not resolved. This CDR3 is 13 amino acids long. V shed 1 base and J shed 10 bases, with 8 bases lying between them.

The chain uses TRBV25-1 and TRBJ1-2, with D hard to call. Looked up from germline, CDR1 is MGHDK and CDR2 is SYGVNS. V lost 1 base to trimming and J lost 5 bases, with 8 bases between them. This CDR3 region has 13 residues. The CDR3 DNA is TGTGCCAGCAGTGAATTCGGGCGGTATGGCTACACCTTC. It encodes CASSEFGRYGYTF.

This clonotype was seen more than once but under ten times. The V call is TRBV11-1, the J call TRBJ2-7; TRBD1 matches 7 bases. CDR1 and CDR2 from the germline V gene are SGHAT and FQDESV (reference sequence). V was clipped by 4 bases and J by 2 bases; unmatched bases: 11. The CDR3 length is 16 residues. The CDR3 reads CASSSTGTAMTYEQYF. In nucleotides, the CDR3 is TGTGCCAGCAGCTCGACCGGGACAGCTATGACCTACGAGCAGTACTTC. Supplemented by reference TRBV11-1 and TRBJ2-7, the full variable domain reads EAEVAQSPRYKITEKSQAVAFWCDPISGHATLYWYRQILGQGPELLVQFQDESVVDDSQLPKDRFSAERLKGVDSTLKIQPAELGDSAMYLCASSSTGTAMTYEQYFGPGTRLTVT.

Only a few counts were recorded for this clonotype. The chain couples TRBV5-1 to TRBJ2-5, with D unresolved. Matching the DNA end better, TRBJ2-7 makes the J call doubtful. Germline values: CDR1 SGHRS, CDR2 YFSETQ. CDR3 length: 14 residues. CDR3 bases: TGCGCCAGCAGCTTGGCCGCGGTGAACTACGAGCAGTACTTC. The encoded protein is CASSLAAVNYEQYF.

In the case of this clonotype: Given a much more abundant clone one base away, this may be a read error. The rearrangement links TRBV10-3 to TRBJ2-5, with D hard to call. V was shortened by 5 bases and J by 2 bases, with 12 bases between the two germline ends. Per the germline V gene, CDR1 is ENHRY and CDR2 is SYGVKD. The CDR3 is 14 amino acids. The CDR3 is CAISRAAAQETQYF. CDR3 nucleotide sequence: TGTGCCATCAGTAGGGCGGCGGCTCAAGAGACCCAGTACTTC.

This clonotype was detected only once. The chain carries TRBV5-1 and TRBJ1-3; D may be TRBD1 (5 bases). Trimming shortened V by 3 bases and J by 2 bases, and 12 bases separated the two germline ends. This CDR3 comprises 15 residues. Germline CDR1 reads SGHRS; CDR2 reads YFSETQ. The CDR3 here is CASSSGQTTGNTIYF. CDR3 DNA: TGCGCCAGCAGCTCGGGGCAGACAACTGGAAACACCATATATTTT.

The chain is built from TRBV7-9 and TRBJ2-6; no clear D. CDR3 length: 16 residues. Trimming removed 4 bases at V and 0 bases at J, with 10 bases between. CDR1 is SEHNR and CDR2 is FQNEAQ in the germline V gene (reference sequence). CDR3 DNA sequence: TGTGCCAGCAGCTCCAGTCGGATCTCTGGGGCCAACGTCCTGACTTTC. Encoded protein: CASSSSRISGANVLTF.

The genes are TRBV30 and TRBJ2-7; the D gene is possibly TRBD1 (5 bases). CDR1 and CDR2 from the germline V gene are GTSNPN and SVGIG (reference sequence). This CDR3 comprises 11 residues. The germline V and J ends were trimmed by 7 bases and 6 bases, with 13 bases remaining between them. The CDR3 nucleotides read TGTGCCTTCACCCTTAGGGGCGAGCAGTACTTC. Translation: CAFTLRGEQYF.

The chain joins TRBV12-3 or TRBV12-4 to TRBJ1-6; TRBD1 is a possible D gene (5 bases). V lost 0 bases and J lost 8, with 17 bases in between. The CDR3 runs to 17 residues. The CDR3 region is CASSLALTGRLDSPLHF. The CDR3 bases are TGTGCCAGCAGTTTAGCGCTTACAGGCCGACTTGATTCACCCCTCCACTTT.

In this sample, this clonotype turned up many times. This chain joins TRBV29-1 and TRBJ2-7; TRBD1 aligns across 8 bases. The CDR3 extends over 13 amino acids. From germline, CDR1 is SQVTM and CDR2 ANQGSEA. The J segment lost 3 bases and the V segment lost 6 bases, leaving 7 bases of the junction unmatched. DNA for the CDR3: TGCAGCGTCTCGACAGGGGACGACTACGAGCAGTACTTC. It codes for CSVSTGDDYEQYF.

As to this clonotype: A read error may explain this, as a much larger clone is one base away. This sequence joins TRBV2 and TRBJ1-6; D is possibly TRBD1 (5 bases). This CDR3 comprises 13 residues. Germline-derived CDR1 and CDR2 are SNHLY and FYNNEI. For the CDR3, the DNA is TGTGCCGGCAGTGCCGGGGCGAATTCACCCCTCCACTTT. Its protein is CAGSAGANSPLHF.

The chain couples TRBV2 to TRBJ2-3; possibly TRBD2 for D (6 bases). The germline V and J ends were trimmed by 11 bases and 0 bases, with 15 bases remaining between them. The CDR3 sequence is 14 residues long. Germline CDR1 and CDR2: SNHLY and FYNNEI. The CDR3 spells CAGRLGASTDTQYF. In DNA form, the CDR3 reads TGTGCCGGAAGACTAGGCGCTAGCACAGATACGCAGTATTTT.